These 27 T cell receptor beta chains were all obtained from the same sample, sequenced in a study of lymphopenia after photon versus proton radiotherapy. Sequencing was performed with immunoSEQ multiplex PCR; in TCRdb, only in-frame clones are kept and a portion is missing. The sample carries about 25,000 clones, 83% recorded once. Here the sequenced sample was peripheral blood, taken from a patient treated with photon-based radiotherapy. Receptors were obtained from a woman aged 45-65 years with pancreatic cancer.

The chain is built from TRBV6-6 and TRBJ2-1; 7 positions match TRBD2. Germline CDR1 MNHNY, CDR2 SVGAGI (reference sequence). J gave up 4 bases and V 2 bases, and 5 bases lay outside the gene matches. There are 15 residues in the CDR3. CDR3 coding DNA: TGTGCCAGCAGTTACAGGGAGGGGCATTACAATGAGCAGTTCTTC. Protein: CASSYREGHYNEQFF.

Concerning this clone itself: Distinct nucleotide sequences in the sample also encode this CDR3. The chain has TRBV6-5 and TRBJ1-1, with D perhaps matching TRBD1 (5 bases). V was pared by 8 bases and J by 1 base, with 5 bases between. Germline CDR1 and CDR2: MNHEY and SVGAGI. This CDR3 contains 11 residues. The chain's CDR3 is CASGGNTEAFF. CDR3 bases: TGTGCCAGCGGGGGGAACACTGAAGCTTTCTTT.

The V call is TRBV27, the J call TRBJ1-1; D unclear. Germline V gene lookup returns CDR1 MNHEY and CDR2 SMNVEV (reference sequence). V was shortened by 5 bases and J by 3 bases, with 13 bases between the two germline ends. The CDR3 contains 14 residues. The CDR3 DNA is TGTGCCAGCAGTCGGAGAGGATGGGACACTGAAGCTTTCTTT. Protein product: CASSRRGWDTEAFF.

The genes are TRBV4-3 and TRBJ2-3; possibly TRBD1 for D (5 bases). V lost 4 bases to trimming and J lost 5 bases, with 10 bases between them. This CDR3 is built from 13 residues. CDR1 and CDR2 from the germline V gene are LGHNA and YSLEER. The CDR3 sequence is CASSPRQGDTQYF. CDR3 nucleotides: TGCGCCAGCAGCCCCCGTCAGGGAGATACGCAGTATTTT.

A single count supports this clone. J is TRBJ2-7 and V is TRBV7-6; no reliable D call. Germline V gene data show CDR1 as SGHVS and CDR2 as FNYEAQ. V was shortened by 1 base and J by 0 bases, with 10 bases between the two germline ends. The CDR3 sequence is 15 residues long. CDR3: CASSLELGASYEQYF. CDR3 DNA sequence: TGTGCCAGCAGCTTAGAGCTAGGAGCCTCCTACGAGCAGTACTTC. Based on the CDR3 plus reference TRBV7-6 and TRBJ2-7, the full variable domain is GAGVSQSPRYKVTKRGQDVALRCDPISGHVSLYWYRQALGQGPEFLTYFNYEAQQDKSGLPNDRFSAERPEGSISTLTIQRTEQRDSAMYRCASSLELGASYEQYFGPGTRLTVT.

The chain has TRBV9 and TRBJ2-1; 9 bases match TRBD2. Germline V gives CDR1 SGDLS, CDR2 YYNGEE. The V and J ends lost 0 bases and 4 bases, in that order; junction bases with no gene match: 5. CDR3 length equals 16 residues. The CDR3 spells CASSVGGLAIYNEQFF. The CDR3 DNA sequence: TGTGCCAGCAGCGTAGGAGGACTAGCGATATACAATGAGCAGTTCTTC. Based on the CDR3 plus reference TRBV9 and TRBJ2-1, the full variable domain is DSGVTQTPKHLITATGQRVTLRCSPRSGDLSVYWYQQSLDQGLQFLIQYYNGEERAKGNILERFSAQQFPDLHSELNLSSLELGDSALYFCASSVGGLAIYNEQFFGPGTRLTVL.

This sequence joins TRBV7-6 and TRBJ1-3; tentative D call: TRBD1 (6 bases). The ends were cut back, 5 bases at V and 4 bases at J, with 18 bases in the middle. CDR3 length equals 16 residues. The germline V gene has CDR1 SGHVS and CDR2 FNYEAQ. This CDR3 is CASSASTGNNGNTIYF. In nucleotides, the CDR3 is TGTGCCAGCAGCGCCTCTACAGGGAATAACGGAAACACCATATATTTT.

The chain's CDR3 is CASSLGVTDEQYF. CDR3 DNA: TGTGCCAGCAGCTTGGGGGTTACGGACGAGCAGTACTTC. The V gene is TRBV5-6, the J gene TRBJ2-7, with D unclear. The ends were cut back, 0 bases at V and 5 bases at J, with 9 bases in the middle. CDR1 is SGHDT, CDR2 YYEEEE, per germline. The CDR3 totals 13 residues.

This clone was detected only a few times. The DNA for the CDR3 is TGTGCCAGCAGCCCCAGTCCGGGACAGCCCTATGGCTACACCTTC. Its protein product is CASSPSPGQPYGYTF. The rearrangement joins TRBV28 to TRBJ1-2; TRBD1 matches 7 bases. Germline CDR1 and CDR2: MDHEN and SYDVKM. The CDR3 spans 15 residues. The V gene end was trimmed by 6 bases and the J gene end by 4 bases; junction bases not matched to a gene: 11.

The rearrangement links TRBV2 to TRBJ2-2, with 11 bases aligning to TRBD1. After removal of 10 bases from V and 4 bases from J, the junction contained 5 bases not matched to a gene. The CDR3 spans 14 residues. The germline V gene encodes CDR1 SNHLY and CDR2 FYNNEI. Written as DNA, the CDR3 is TGTGCCAACGGACAGGGGGCCACCACCGGGGAGCTGTTTTTT. Translated: CANGQGATTGELFF.

The J gene is TRBJ2-7, the V gene TRBV11-2, with D maybe TRBD2 (6 bases). Germline CDR1 and CDR2: SGHAT and FQNNGV. Trimming took 5 bases from V and 1 from J, leaving 9 bases between them. CDR3 length: 13 residues. The CDR3 sequence: CASSQGTSYEQYF. The CDR3 DNA reads TGTGCCAGCAGCCAAGGGACTTCCTACGAGCAGTACTTC.

The chain links TRBV27 to TRBJ1-2, with D unresolved. Deletions cut 4 bases from V and 7 bases from J, with 16 bases between. This CDR3 has 14 amino acids. Looked up from germline, CDR1 is MNHEY and CDR2 is SMNVEV (reference sequence). CDR3 in amino acids: CASSSPGLGSGYTF. The CDR3 DNA reads as TGTGCCAGCAGTTCCCCCGGTTTGGGGAGTGGCTACACCTTC.

The chain carries TRBV20-1 and TRBJ1-3; D unclear. The V gene's germline CDR1 is DFQATT and CDR2 SNEGSKA (reference sequence). CDR3 length: 11 amino acids. The CDR3 loop reads CRAGSGNTIYF. CDR3 DNA sequence: TGCAGGGCGGGCTCTGGAAACACCATATATTTT.

The gene calls are TRBV18 and TRBJ1-3; possible D gene TRBD1, 5 bases. Trimming stripped 4 bases from V and 0 bases from J, with 10 bases between. The CDR3 is 15 amino acids. Germline V lookup: CDR1 KGHSH, CDR2 LQKENI. Here the CDR3 reads CASSQQVHSGNTIYF. Here the CDR3 DNA reads TGTGCCAGCTCACAACAGGTCCACTCTGGAAACACCATATATTTT.

The chain carries TRBV28 and TRBJ2-1; TRBD2 aligns across 8 bases. The CDR3 is 15 residues long. Germline V gene lookup returns CDR1 MDHEN and CDR2 SYDVKM. With V trimmed by 6 bases and J by 4 bases, 8 bases remained unmatched. CDR3 loop: CASRPGTRAYNEQFF. In DNA form, the CDR3 reads TGTGCCAGCAGACCCGGGACTAGGGCATACAATGAGCAGTTCTTC.

The CDR3 DNA follows: TGTGCCAGCAGCTCGACTAGCGGGAGGAATACGCAGTATTTT. The encoded protein is CASSSTSGRNTQYF. V usage is TRBV7-2 and J usage is TRBJ2-3; TRBD2 matches 13 bases. The V gene end was trimmed by 4 bases and the J gene end by 7 bases; junction bases not matched to a gene: 2. The CDR3 is 14 residues long. The germline V gene encodes CDR1 SGHTA and CDR2 FQGNSA.

V and J are TRBV27 and TRBJ1-1; D not certain. The CDR3 is 12 amino acids. CDR1 is MNHEY, CDR2 SMNVEV, per germline (reference sequence). The V and J ends lost 3 bases and 3 bases respectively, with 5 bases between them. The CDR3 protein is CASSLRDTEAFF. CDR3 nucleotides: TGTGCCAGCAGTTTGAGGGACACTGAAGCTTTCTTT.

This clone has just one count. CDR3 DNA sequence: TGTGCCAGCAGCTTACCCAAGGCGGGGCAGCCTGGGGGCTACACCTTC. Its protein product is CASSLPKAGQPGGYTF. J is TRBJ1-2 and V is TRBV7-2, with D perhaps matching TRBD1 (5 bases). Germline V gene lookup returns CDR1 SGHTA and CDR2 FQGNSA. The CDR3 spans 16 residues. Trimming took 2 bases from V and 8 from J, leaving 21 bases between them. Using reference TRBV7-2 and TRBJ1-2 for the parts outside the CDR3, the full variable domain is GAGVSQSPSNKVTEKGKDVELRCDPISGHTALYWYRQSLGQGLEFLIYFQGNSAPDKSGLPSDRFSAERTGGSVSTLTIQRTQQEDSAVYLCASSLPKAGQPGGYTFGSGTRLTVV.

The V gene is TRBV9, the J gene TRBJ2-2; the match to TRBD2 covers 9 bases. The ends lost 3 bases at V and 4 bases at J; junction bases unmatched: 4. The CDR3 loop spans 15 amino acids. CDR1 SGDLS and CDR2 YYNGEE come from the germline V gene. The CDR3 DNA follows: TGTGCCAGCAGCGGTGGACTAGCGCTCACCGGGGAGCTGTTTTTT. This encodes CASSGGLALTGELFF.

The J gene is TRBJ1-2, the V gene TRBV29-1; 8 bases agree with TRBD1. This CDR3 has 15 amino acids. Germline V lookup: CDR1 SQVTM, CDR2 ANQGSEA. V dropped 2 bases and J dropped 8; count of bases not matched to a gene: 13. The CDR3 loop is CSVERDRRFGHGYTF. The CDR3 DNA is TGCAGCGTTGAACGGGACAGGCGCTTCGGACACGGCTACACCTTC. The full variable domain, in which reference TRBV29-1 and TRBJ1-2 provide the parts outside the CDR3, is SAVISQKPSRDICQRGTSLTIQCQVDSQVTMMFWYRQQPGQSLTLIATANQGSEATYESGFVIDKFPISRPNLTFSTLTVSNMSPEDSSIYLCSVERDRRFGHGYTFGSGTRLTVV.

The rearrangement joins TRBV4-2 to TRBJ2-1, with TRBD2 identical over 14 bases. This CDR3 has 18 amino acids. The germline V gene has CDR1 LGHNA and CDR2 YNFKEQ. J lost 11 bases, V lost 0 bases, and 12 bases had no gene match. The CDR3: CASSQDKAGTSGRLKQFF. The CDR3 DNA reads TGTGCCAGCAGCCAAGATAAAGCCGGGACTAGCGGGAGATTGAAGCAGTTCTTC.

The V gene is TRBV27, the J gene TRBJ2-1; D is perhaps TRBD1 (5 bases). Germline V gene sequence: CDR1 MNHEY, CDR2 SMNVEV (reference sequence). This CDR3 is built from 13 residues. Trimming cost V 6 bases and J 2 bases, with 8 bases left between them. CDR3 DNA: TGTGCCAGCAGCCGACAGACCTACAATGAGCAGTTCTTC. As protein: CASSRQTYNEQFF.

V is TRBV2 and J is TRBJ1-5; possible D gene TRBD1, 5 bases. V lost 6 bases, J lost 2 bases, and 11 bases lay in between. The CDR3 is 14 amino acids. Germline assignment: CDR1 SNHLY and CDR2 FYNNEI. CDR3 in amino acids: CASRQGERNQPQHF. DNA of the CDR3: TGTGCCAGCAGGCAGGGCGAGCGCAATCAGCCCCAGCATTTT.

This rearrangement joins TRBV6-5 to TRBJ1-5; D perhaps matches TRBD1 (5 bases). V was pared by 6 bases and J by 9 bases, with 12 bases between. The CDR3 is 12 residues long. Germline values: CDR1 MNHEY, CDR2 SVGAGI. The CDR3 DNA is TGTGCCAGCAGGGGGGGAGTTGGGCCCCAGCATTTT. Amino acid sequence: CASRGGVGPQHF.

This clone has just one count. The genes are TRBV7-8 and TRBJ2-2, with D unclear. This CDR3 has 13 residues. The ends were cut back, 4 bases at V and 6 bases at J, with 9 bases in the middle. Per germline, CDR1 SGHVS and CDR2 FQNEAQ. CDR3 coding DNA: TGTGCCAGCAGCTCCTCCGGGCCCGGGGAGCTGTTTTTT. It yields the protein CASSSSGPGELFF.

This chain connects TRBV5-6 to TRBJ1-4, with D perhaps matching TRBD1 (6 bases). The CDR3 runs 15 residues. Germline V gene data show CDR1 as SGHDT and CDR2 as YYEEEE. V was shortened by 3 bases and J by 8 bases, with 17 bases between the two germline ends. The CDR3 loop is CASSSYRERSEKLFF. The CDR3 region has the DNA TGTGCCAGCAGCTCCTACAGGGAAAGGAGCGAAAAACTGTTTTTT.

By share of the sample, this clone is medium-sized (0.01 to 0.1%). The chain carries TRBV29-1 and TRBJ2-1, with a tentative D call TRBD2 (5 bases). V lost 1 base and J 0 bases, leaving 19 bases between the germline ends. Germline CDR1 and CDR2: SQVTM and ANQGSEA. CDR3 size: 18 residues. In DNA, the CDR3 is TGCAGCGTTGAAGGAGGGAGCGCCTCATACGGCTCCTACAATGAGCAGTTCTTC. Amino acids: CSVEGGSASYGSYNEQFF.